This is a list of T cell receptor beta chains from one sample in a study of shared clonotypes between healthy human individuals. The method was immunoSEQ multiplex PCR; TCRdb's version includes in-frame clones alone and lacks a portion of them. The sample contains roughly 1,000,000 clones, around 78% of which appear only once. The sequenced sample was memory CD4+ T cells from PBMCs. These receptors were taken from a man aged 18-30 years in good health. Some clones in this sample may be carry-over from other donors' samples. Each CDR3 is given with its conserved first and last residue. Fields, in order: CDR3 protein, CDR3 DNA, V gene, clone size, D gene, J gene. The D gene is left open where the match is weak. Size tells how often a clone was seen (once, few, many) or the class of an expanded clone, and some rows leave it out.

CDR3 protein: CASTTLTSGRPREQYF
CDR3 DNA: TGTGCCAGCACCACTCTAACTAGCGGGAGGCCCCGGGAGCAGTACTTC
V gene: TRBV28
clone size: .
D gene: TRBD2
J gene: TRBJ2-7

CDR3 protein: CASSEQSYGYTF
CDR3 DNA: TGCGCCAGCAGTGAACAGAGCTATGGCTACACCTTC
V gene: TRBV10-2
clone size: many
D gene: .
J gene: TRBJ1-2

CDR3 protein: CASSLVQSTSTDTQYF
CDR3 DNA: TGCGCCAGCAGCTTGGTCCAGTCAACTAGCACAGATACGCAGTATTTT
V gene: TRBV5-1
clone size: .
D gene: .
J gene: TRBJ2-3

CDR3 protein: CACTQRVSTDTQYF
CDR3 DNA: TGTGCCTGCACTCAACGGGTGAGCACAGATACGCAGTATTTT
V gene: TRBV30
clone size: .
D gene: .
J gene: TRBJ2-3

CDR3 protein: CASSGDKKNQPQHF
CDR3 DNA: TGTGCCAGCAGTGGCGACAAGAAAAATCAGCCCCAGCATTTT
V gene: TRBV2
clone size: few
D gene: .
J gene: TRBJ1-5

CDR3 protein: CASSLQAGYNEQFF
CDR3 DNA: TGTGCCAGCAGCCTCCAAGCGGGGTACAATGAGCAGTTCTTC
V gene: TRBV7-2
clone size: .
D gene: TRBD2
J gene: TRBJ2-1

CDR3 protein: CSVVNEEGGYEQYF
CDR3 DNA: TGCAGCGTTGTTAACGAAGAGGGTGGGTACGAGCAGTACTTC
V gene: TRBV29-1
clone size: few
D gene: .
J gene: TRBJ2-7

CDR3 protein: CASSYLGRGASGANVLTF
CDR3 DNA: TGTGCCAGCTCCTATCTGGGCAGGGGCGCGTCTGGGGCCAACGTCCTGACTTTC
V gene: TRBV18
clone size: .
D gene: .
J gene: TRBJ2-6

CDR3 protein: CASSYSERMDTQYF
CDR3 DNA: TGTGCCAGCAGTTACTCGGAGCGAATGGATACGCAGTATTTT
V gene: TRBV6-5
clone size: .
D gene: .
J gene: TRBJ2-3

CDR3 protein: CASSSPAGNNEQFF
CDR3 DNA: TGTGCCAGCAGTTCCCCGGCGGGAAACAATGAGCAGTTCTTC
V gene: TRBV28
clone size: .
D gene: .
J gene: TRBJ2-1

CDR3 protein: CASSMGLAGGDEQFF
CDR3 DNA: TGTGCCAGTAGTATGGGACTAGCGGGAGGCGATGAGCAGTTCTTC
V gene: TRBV19
clone size: .
D gene: TRBD2
J gene: TRBJ2-1

CDR3 protein: CASSAGLAGPGTQYF
CDR3 DNA: TGCGCCAGCAGCGCGGGACTAGCGGGGCCCGGTACGCAGTATTTT
V gene: TRBV5-1
clone size: .
D gene: TRBD2
J gene: TRBJ2-3